This paragraph reports one T cell receptor (beta chain). This sample also contains other DNA sequences that code for the same CDR3. This specimen belongs to a study of blood T cell repertoires in COVID-19. Turning to the study itself: Material from acute and convalescent COVID-19 was sourced from the United States, Italy and Spain. PBMCs, B-cell-depleted T cells, or T cells were the source of the cDNA or gDNA that made up the material.

Per the original methods: Using reference gene primer amplification, nucleated cell counts were estimated. TCRdb's table, derived via immunoSEQ multiplex PCR, lists solely in-frame clones and lacks some. Clonal size and the V and J genes are those of that table, whereas D and trimming came from the DNA. This sample has under 200,000 clones, with roughly 81% found just once. The specimen was peripheral blood. This clonotype was sampled from a man between 40 and 49 years old who had recovered from COVID-19.

As DNA, the CDR3 is TGTGCCAGCCAAGGGGGAGCCAAAAACATTCAGTACTTC. Amino acids: CASQGGAKNIQYF. The chain combines TRBV7-2 with TRBJ2-4; D might be TRBD1 (6 bases). Trimming took 8 bases from V and 0 from J, leaving 8 bases between them. CDR3 length equals 13 residues. CDR1 SGHTA and CDR2 FQGNSA come from the germline V gene.